One sample yielded the 7 T cell receptor beta chains listed below, sequenced in a study of blood T cell repertoires in COVID-19. The repertoire was sequenced with immunoSEQ multiplex PCR; TCRdb's copy has only in-frame clones and lacks some. This table holds 330,000 or so clones, 70% to 90% found once. The sequencing input was PBMCs or T cells enriched from blood (not recorded which). The source of these receptors is a man aged 40-49 years in a cohort exposed to, infected with or recovered from COVID-19 (not recorded which).

The chain has TRBV9 and TRBJ2-7, with 9 nucleotides matching TRBD2. Germline values: CDR1 SGDLS, CDR2 YYNGEE. CDR3 length: 18 amino acids. The V segment lost 1 base and the J segment 1 base; nucleotides outside the gene matches: 12. The CDR3 sequence: CASSVSAVAGAGSYEQYF. Written as DNA, the CDR3 is TGTGCCAGCAGCGTATCGGCGGTAGCGGGAGCAGGTTCCTACGAGCAGTACTTC.

This chain joins TRBV4-1 and TRBJ1-1; 9 bases are shared with TRBD1. The CDR3 extends over 18 amino acids. J lost 5 bases, V lost 0 bases, and 13 bases had no gene match. In germline, CDR1 is MGHRA, CDR2 YSYEKL. This CDR3 reads CASSQESLTGGSTTEAFF. DNA for the CDR3: TGCGCCAGCAGCCAAGAATCGTTGACAGGGGGGAGCACTACTGAAGCTTTCTTT.

This clone has a handful of counts. The rearrangement uses TRBV29-1 and TRBJ1-1; no clear D gene. The CDR3 is made up of 12 amino acids. The V and J ends lost 7 bases and 3 bases respectively, with 12 bases between them. In germline, CDR1 is SQVTM, CDR2 ANQGSEA. CDR3 residues: CSGKVGDTEAFF. The DNA of the CDR3 is TGCAGCGGGAAGGTCGGGGACACTGAAGCTTTCTTT.

This chain connects TRBV6-1 to TRBJ2-3, with D maybe TRBD2 (5 bases). Germline CDR1 reads MNHNS; CDR2 reads SASEGT. V shed 1 base and J shed 6 bases, with 11 bases lying between them. The CDR3 contains 14 residues. The CDR3 here is CASSEVGTRDTQYF. CDR3 nucleotide sequence: TGTGCCAGCAGTGAAGTGGGAACTAGGGATACGCAGTATTTT.

This clone was detected many times. The rearrangement joins TRBV7-2 to TRBJ2-1; 8 bases agree with TRBD2. Germline V CDR1 and CDR2: SGHTA, FQGNSA. Trimming took 4 bases from V and 6 from J; bases not matched to a gene: 8. The CDR3 is made up of 15 amino acids. The CDR3 here is CASSSGGAGLNEQFF. In DNA form, the CDR3 reads TGTGCCAGCAGCTCCGGGGGGGCAGGGCTCAATGAGCAGTTCTTC.

This sequence joins TRBV29-1 and TRBJ2-7; TRBD2 is a possible D gene (5 bases). Germline CDR1 SQVTM, CDR2 ANQGSEA. Trimming stripped 3 bases from V and 0 bases from J, with 18 bases between. The CDR3 is made up of 16 amino acids. The CDR3 DNA reads as TGCAGCGTTGAGCCCCTAGGGCCGGGGAGCTCCTACGAGCAGTACTTC. Translated, it gives CSVEPLGPGSSYEQYF.

The chain carries TRBV15 and TRBJ1-1; the D gene is possibly TRBD1 (6 bases). CDR3 length: 13 amino acids. Germline-derived CDR1 and CDR2 are LNHNV and YYDKDF (reference sequence). Trimming took off 0 bases at V and 4 bases at J, with 6 bases between the two ends. Here the CDR3 DNA reads TGTGCCACCAGCAGAGAAGGGGGCACTGAAGCTTTCTTT. It translates to CATSREGGTEAFF.